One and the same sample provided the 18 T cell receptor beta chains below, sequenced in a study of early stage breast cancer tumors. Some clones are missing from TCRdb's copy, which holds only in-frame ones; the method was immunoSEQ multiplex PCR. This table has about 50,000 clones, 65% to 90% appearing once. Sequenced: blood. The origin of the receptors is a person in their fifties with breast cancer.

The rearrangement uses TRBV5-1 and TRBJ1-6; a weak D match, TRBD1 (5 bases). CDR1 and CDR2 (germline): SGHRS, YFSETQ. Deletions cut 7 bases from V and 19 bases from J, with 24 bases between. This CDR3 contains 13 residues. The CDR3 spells CASAGYAGCKFHF. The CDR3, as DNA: TGCGCCAGCGCAGGGTACGCAGGGTGTAAGTTTCACTTT.

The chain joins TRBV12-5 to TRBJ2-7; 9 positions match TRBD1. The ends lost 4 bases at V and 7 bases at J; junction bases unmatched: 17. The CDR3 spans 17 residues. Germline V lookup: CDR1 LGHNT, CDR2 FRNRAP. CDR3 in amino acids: CASGYQGQGLVLGEQYF. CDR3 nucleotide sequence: TGTGCTAGTGGTTACCAGGGACAGGGTCTAGTTTTGGGGGAGCAGTACTTC.

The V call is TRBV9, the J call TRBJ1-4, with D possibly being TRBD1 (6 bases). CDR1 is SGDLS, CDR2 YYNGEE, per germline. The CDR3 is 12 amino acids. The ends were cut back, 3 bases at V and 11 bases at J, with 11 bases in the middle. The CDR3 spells CASSAQGGKLFF. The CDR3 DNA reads TGTGCCAGCAGCGCACAGGGTGGGAAACTGTTTTTT. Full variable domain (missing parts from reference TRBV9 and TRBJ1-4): DSGVTQTPKHLITATGQRVTLRCSPRSGDLSVYWYQQSLDQGLQFLIQYYNGEERAKGNILERFSAQQFPDLHSELNLSSLELGDSALYFCASSAQGGKLFFGSGTQLSVL.

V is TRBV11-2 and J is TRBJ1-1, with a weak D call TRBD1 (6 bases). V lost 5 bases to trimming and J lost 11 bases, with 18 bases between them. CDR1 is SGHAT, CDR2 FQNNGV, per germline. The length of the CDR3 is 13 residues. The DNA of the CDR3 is TGTGCCAGCAGCCAAGGACAGTTTATATATGCTTTCTTT. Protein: CASSQGQFIYAFF. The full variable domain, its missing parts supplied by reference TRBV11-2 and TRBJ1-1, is EAGVAQSPRYKIIEKRQSVAFWCNPISGHATLYWYQQILGQGPKLLIQFQNNGVVDDSQLPKDRFSAERLKGVDSTLKIQPAKLEDSAVYLCASSQGQFIYAFFGQGTRLTVV.

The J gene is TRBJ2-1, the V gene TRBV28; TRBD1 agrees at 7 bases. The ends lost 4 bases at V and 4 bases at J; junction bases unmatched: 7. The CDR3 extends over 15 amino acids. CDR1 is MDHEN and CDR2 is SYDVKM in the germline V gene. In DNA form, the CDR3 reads TGTGCCAGCAGTTCACAGGGGAAACCGTACAATGAGCAGTTCTTC. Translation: CASSSQGKPYNEQFF.

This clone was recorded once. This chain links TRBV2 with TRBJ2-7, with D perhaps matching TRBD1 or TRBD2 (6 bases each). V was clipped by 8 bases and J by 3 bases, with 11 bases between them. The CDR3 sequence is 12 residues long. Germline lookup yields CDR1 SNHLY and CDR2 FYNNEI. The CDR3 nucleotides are TGTGCCAGCCGAGGGGGGCGCTACGAGCAGTACTTC. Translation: CASRGGRYEQYF.

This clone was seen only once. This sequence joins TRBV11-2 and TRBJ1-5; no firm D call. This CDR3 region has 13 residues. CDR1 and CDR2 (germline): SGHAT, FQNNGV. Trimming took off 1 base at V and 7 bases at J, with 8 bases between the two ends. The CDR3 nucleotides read TGTGCCAGCAGCTTAGCCCCCCGCCAGCCCCAGCATTTT. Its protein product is CASSLAPRQPQHF.

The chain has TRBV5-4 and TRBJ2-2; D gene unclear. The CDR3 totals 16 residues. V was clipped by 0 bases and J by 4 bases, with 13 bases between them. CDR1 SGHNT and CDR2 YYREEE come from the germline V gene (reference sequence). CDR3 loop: CASSLAGLGSTGELFF. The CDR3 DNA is TGTGCCAGCAGCTTGGCCGGGTTAGGGTCCACCGGGGAGCTGTTTTTT.

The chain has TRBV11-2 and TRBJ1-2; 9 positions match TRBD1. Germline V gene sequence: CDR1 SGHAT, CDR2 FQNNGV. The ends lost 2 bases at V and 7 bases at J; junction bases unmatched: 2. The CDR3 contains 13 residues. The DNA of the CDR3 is TGTGCCAGCAGCTTAACAGGGGGCCTTGGCTACACCTTC. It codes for CASSLTGGLGYTF.

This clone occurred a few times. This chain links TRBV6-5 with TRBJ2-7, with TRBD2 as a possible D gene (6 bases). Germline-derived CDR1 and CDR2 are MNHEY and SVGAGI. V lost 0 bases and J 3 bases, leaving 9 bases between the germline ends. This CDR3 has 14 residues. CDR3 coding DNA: TGTGCCAGCAGTTACTCTTACGGGAGCTACGAGCAGTACTTC. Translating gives CASSYSYGSYEQYF.

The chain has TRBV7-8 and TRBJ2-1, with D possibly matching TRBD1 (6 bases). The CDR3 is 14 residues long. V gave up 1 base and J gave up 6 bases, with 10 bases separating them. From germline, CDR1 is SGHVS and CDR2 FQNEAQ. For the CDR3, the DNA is TGTGCCAGCAGCTTAGGATGGGGGCGCAATGAGCAGTTCTTC. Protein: CASSLGWGRNEQFF.

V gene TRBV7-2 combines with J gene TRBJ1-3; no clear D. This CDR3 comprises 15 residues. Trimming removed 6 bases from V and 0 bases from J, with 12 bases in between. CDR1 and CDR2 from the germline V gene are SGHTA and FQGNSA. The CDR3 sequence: CASSQDWISGNTIYF. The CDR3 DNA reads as TGTGCCAGCAGTCAGGACTGGATCTCTGGAAACACCATATATTTT.

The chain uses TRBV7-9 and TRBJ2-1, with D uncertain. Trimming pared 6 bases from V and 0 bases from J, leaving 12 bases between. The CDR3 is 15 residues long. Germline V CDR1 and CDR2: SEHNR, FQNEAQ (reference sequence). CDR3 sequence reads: CASSGVSSSYNEQFF. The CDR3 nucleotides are TGTGCCAGCAGTGGGGTCTCGAGCTCCTACAATGAGCAGTTCTTC.

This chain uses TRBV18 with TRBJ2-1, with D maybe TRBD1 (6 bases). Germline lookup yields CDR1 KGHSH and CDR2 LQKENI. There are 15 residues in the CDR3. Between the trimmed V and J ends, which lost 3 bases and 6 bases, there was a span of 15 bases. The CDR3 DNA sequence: TGTGCCAGCTCACCCCTGACAGGTACGGTCAATGAGCAGTTCTTC. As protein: CASSPLTGTVNEQFF.

The CDR3 reads CASSSTLSGVDTQYF. The DNA for the CDR3 is TGTGCCAGCAGCTCAACCCTCTCGGGAGTAGATACGCAGTATTTT. V and J are TRBV7-3 and TRBJ2-3; D might be TRBD2 (6 bases). Germline-derived CDR1 and CDR2 are SGHTA and FQGTGA. Trimming removed 4 bases at V and 5 bases at J, with 16 bases between. This CDR3 has 15 amino acids.

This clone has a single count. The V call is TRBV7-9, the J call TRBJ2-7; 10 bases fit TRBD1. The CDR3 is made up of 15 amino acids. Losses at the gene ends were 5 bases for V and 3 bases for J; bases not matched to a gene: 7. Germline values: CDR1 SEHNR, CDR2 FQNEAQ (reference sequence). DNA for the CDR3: TGTGCCAGCAGCGGTGCCGGGACAGGGGTCTACGAGCAGTACTTC. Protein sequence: CASSGAGTGVYEQYF.

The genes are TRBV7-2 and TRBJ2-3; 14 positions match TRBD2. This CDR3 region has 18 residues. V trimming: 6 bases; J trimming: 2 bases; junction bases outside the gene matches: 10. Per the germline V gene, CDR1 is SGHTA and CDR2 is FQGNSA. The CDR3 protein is CASRPSGTSGRITDTQYF. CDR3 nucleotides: TGTGCCAGCAGACCATCCGGGACTAGCGGGAGAATCACAGATACGCAGTATTTT.

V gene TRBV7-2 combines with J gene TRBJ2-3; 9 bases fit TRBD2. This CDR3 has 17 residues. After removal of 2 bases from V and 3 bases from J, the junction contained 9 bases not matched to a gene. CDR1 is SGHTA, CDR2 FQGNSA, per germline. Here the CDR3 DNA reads TGTGCCAGCAGCTTAAACTGGCTAGCGGGAAAAACAGATACGCAGTATTTT. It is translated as CASSLNWLAGKTDTQYF.